The 5 T cell receptor beta chains in this list originate from one sample, sequenced in a study of blood T cell repertoires in COVID-19. TCRdb's copy holds only in-frame clones and misses some; the assay was immunoSEQ multiplex PCR. This table has about 46,000 clones, about 88% appearing once. Sequenced input: PBMCs or T cells enriched from blood (not recorded which). The receptors derive from a woman between 50 and 59 years old who had recovered from COVID-19.

This clone was detected only once. The chain joins TRBV9 to TRBJ2-7; 10 positions match TRBD2. The CDR3 sequence is 19 residues long. V was pared by 0 bases and J by 6 bases, with 18 bases of the junction left unmatched. The germline V gene encodes CDR1 SGDLS and CDR2 YYNGEE. The CDR3 coding sequence is TGTGCCAGCAGCGTAGGGTTAGCGGGGGGAGCTTCCTTTGGGGGCGAGCAGTACTTC. Protein: CASSVGLAGGASFGGEQYF. Full variable domain (remainder filled in from reference TRBV9 and TRBJ2-7): DSGVTQTPKHLITATGQRVTLRCSPRSGDLSVYWYQQSLDQGLQFLIQYYNGEERAKGNILERFSAQQFPDLHSELNLSSLELGDSALYFCASSVGLAGGASFGGEQYFGPGTRLTVT.

The rearrangement joins TRBV9 to TRBJ1-3; D perhaps matches TRBD1 (5 bases). The germline V and J ends were trimmed by 4 bases and 0 bases, with 14 bases remaining between them. This CDR3 is 16 amino acids long. Germline loops: CDR1 SGDLS, CDR2 YYNGEE. The CDR3 DNA sequence: TGTGCCAGCAGCCGGAGGGACTCTATCTCTGGAAACACCATATATTTT. It is translated as CASSRRDSISGNTIYF.

This chain connects TRBV19 to TRBJ1-1; unclear D gene. The germline V gene has CDR1 LNHDA and CDR2 SQIVND (reference sequence). This CDR3 spans 13 amino acids. The germline V and J ends were trimmed by 9 bases and 2 bases, with 13 bases remaining between them. The DNA for the CDR3 is TGTGCCAGCACCCGGGGTCAAAACACTGAAGCTTTCTTT. It yields the protein CASTRGQNTEAFF.

V and J are TRBV4-1 and TRBJ2-1; D unclear. The V end lost 1 base, the J end lost 8 bases, and 12 bases lay between the germline ends. Germline assignment: CDR1 MGHRA and CDR2 YSYEKL. This CDR3 comprises 14 residues. The CDR3 region is CASSQAEQPHEQFF. DNA of the CDR3: TGCGCCAGCAGCCAAGCGGAGCAGCCCCATGAGCAGTTCTTC.

The chain has TRBV5-4 and TRBJ2-3; 11 bases map to TRBD2. Germline CDR1 is SGHNT and CDR2 is YYREEE (reference sequence). The CDR3 is made up of 17 amino acids. The ends lost 4 bases at V and 5 bases at J; junction bases unmatched: 12. The chain's CDR3 is CASSPEWGLAGGDTQYF. The CDR3 DNA reads as TGTGCCAGCAGCCCGGAATGGGGTCTAGCGGGGGGAGATACGCAGTATTTT.